The clone carrying this TCR beta chain is a singleton in its sample. The entry originates in a study of blood T cell repertoires in COVID-19. Across the study: From the United States, Italy and Spain came samples of acute and convalescent COVID-19. The cDNA or gDNA used as material had been derived from T cells, B-cell-depleted T cells, or PBMCs.

Per the original data handling: Amplification from reference gene primers served as the basis for estimated nucleated cell counts. The method was immunoSEQ multiplex PCR; TCRdb's version includes in-frame clones alone and lacks a portion of them. Clonal size and the V and J genes are those of that table, whereas D and trimming came from the DNA. The sample gives roughly 30,000 clones, 87% of which show up once; around 15% is in the top ten. There are 14 residues in the CDR3. CDR1 and CDR2 (germline): LGHNA, YNFKEQ. Losses at the gene ends were 6 bases for V and 3 bases for J; bases not matched to a gene: 5.

Sequences were obtained from peripheral blood. This clonotype originated in a human donor in a cohort sampled during active COVID-19. The chain recombines TRBV4-2 with TRBJ1-5; 7 nucleotides line up with TRBD1. Here the CDR3 DNA reads TGTGCCAGCAGTCGCGACAGGGTCAATCAGCCCCAGCATTTT. This codes for CASSRDRVNQPQHF.